The rows below give T cell receptor beta chains drawn from one sample of a study of blood T cell repertoires in COVID-19. Assay: immunoSEQ multiplex PCR; the TCRdb copy retains only in-frame clones and omits some. This repertoire shows about 440,000 clones, 70% to 90% found once; its top ten account for under 2%. Sequenced: PBMCs or T cells enriched from blood (not recorded which). These receptors were collected from a woman in her late teens or twenties with acute COVID-19. The CDR3 runs from the conserved cysteine through the conserved F or W. Fields, in order: D gene, V gene, clone size, J gene, CDR3 protein, CDR3 DNA. The D gene is left open where the match is weak. Some rows mark clone size as missing; the rest say once, few, many or name a class of expanded clone.

>-|TRBV6-4|-|TRBJ2-2
CASIHFRDNANTGELFF
TGTGCCAGCATTCATTTTCGGGACAACGCGAACACCGGGGAGCTGTTTTTT
>-|TRBV30|-|TRBJ2-7
CAWSATVEQYF
TGTGCCTGGAGTGCGACAGTTGAGCAGTACTTC
>TRBD1|TRBV11-2|once|TRBJ1-2
CASSDRGHYGYTF
TGTGCCAGCAGCGACAGGGGGCACTATGGCTACACCTTC
>-|TRBV24-1|-|TRBJ1-5
CATSDADTYQPQHF
TGTGCCACCAGTGACGCAGACACCTATCAGCCCCAGCATTTT
>TRBD2|TRBV10-1|-|TRBJ2-2
CASSGTSGREGLNTGELFF
TGCGCCAGCAGTGGGACTAGCGGGAGGGAAGGGCTGAACACCGGGGAGCTGTTTTTT
>-|TRBV9|-|TRBJ2-7
CASSVGGVLDEQYF
TGTGCCAGCAGCGTAGGGGGCGTCTTAGACGAGCAGTACTTC
>-|TRBV20-1|-|TRBJ2-5
CSVTEKETQYF
TGCAGTGTAACAGAGAAAGAGACCCAGTACTTC
>TRBD1|TRBV27|-|TRBJ2-7
CASRGNRGNEQYF
TGTGCCAGCAGGGGAAACAGGGGTAACGAGCAGTACTTC
>-|TRBV3-1/TRBV3-2|-|TRBJ1-4
CASSPGEYNEKLFF
TGTGCCAGCAGCCCAGGGGAATATAATGAAAAACTGTTTTTT
>-|TRBV13|-|TRBJ2-1
CASSLWASGSYNEQFF
TGTGCCAGCAGCTTATGGGCGAGCGGCTCCTACAATGAGCAGTTCTTC
>-|TRBV7-8|few|TRBJ1-3
CASSLGGRFSGNTIYF
TGTGCCAGCAGCCTGGGGGGGAGATTCTCTGGAAACACCATATATTTT
>TRBD2|TRBV7-2|-|TRBJ2-7
CASSLNFGLANKRDEQYF
TGTGCCAGCAGCTTAAATTTTGGACTAGCGAATAAGAGGGACGAGCAGTACTTC
>TRBD2|TRBV3-1/TRBV3-2|few|TRBJ2-1
CASSQDGGNHNEQFF
TGTGCCAGCAGCCAAGACGGGGGGAATCACAATGAGCAGTTCTTC
>-|TRBV2|-|TRBJ1-1
CASSDQGSDTEAFF
TGTGCCAGCAGTGACCAGGGATCTGACACTGAAGCTTTCTTT
>-|TRBV18|-|TRBJ1-2
CASSFGDLGGYTF
TGTGCCAGCTCTTTTGGGGACTTGGGAGGCTACACCTTC
>TRBD1|TRBV6-2/TRBV6-3|-|TRBJ1-1
CASSPRTGGKNTEAFF
TGTGCCAGCAGTCCGCGGACAGGGGGGAAAAACACTGAAGCTTTCTTT
>-|TRBV29-1|-|TRBJ2-7
CSVQARQDSYEQYF
TGCAGCGTTCAGGCCCGACAGGATTCCTACGAGCAGTACTTC
>-|TRBV7-9|few|TRBJ2-7
CASSLVGGTPEQYF
TGTGCCAGCAGCTTAGTCGGCGGGACCCCTGAGCAGTACTTC
>TRBD2|TRBV27|-|TRBJ2-1
CASSLRALAGWNEQFF
TGTGCCAGCAGTTTACGTGCTCTAGCGGGGTGGAATGAGCAGTTCTTC
>-|TRBV6-5|-|TRBJ1-5
CASQHNSNQPQHF
TGTGCCAGCCAACACAATAGCAATCAGCCCCAGCATTTT
>TRBD1|TRBV2|-|TRBJ1-2
CASNGQGGGYTF
TGTGCCAGTAATGGACAGGGAGGCGGCTACACCTTC
>-|TRBV3-1/TRBV3-2|-|TRBJ1-2
CASSQTAYGYTF
TGTGCCAGCAGCCAGACAGCCTATGGCTACACCTTC